This TCR beta chain originates from a study of tumor and adjacent non-tumor tissue in lung cancer (dated by TCRdb to the late 2010s). Broadly, across the study: Patients with adenocarcinoma (approximately 12), squamous cell carcinoma (2) and small cell lung cancer (1) were included in the cohort. The approximately 15 patients were aged about 30 to 80 years, included about ten men and 5 women, and had TNM stage I to III disease. A total of some 130,000,000 productive TCRbeta reads were generated by sequencing, corresponding to an average of around 4 million reads per sample. TCRbeta CDR3 sequencing was performed on 30 to 35 paired specimens, with one tumor sample and one normal lung sample collected per patient. Bulk TCRbeta repertoires were compared between lung tumor tissue and matched distant non-tumor lung tissue obtained from 15 lung cancer patients. The investigation overall reported the following: Only around 15 patients were included in the cohort, and the need for larger samples and more detailed clinical data was noted by the authors. Because peripheral blood was not sequenced, the blood TCRbeta repertoires of the lung cancer patients in the study went unexamined. In normal lung, the top 100 clones accounted for a significantly larger cumulative share of the repertoire than in tumor tissue. Significantly higher TCR diversity was found in younger patients, and higher tumor TCR diversity was associated with shorter overall and disease-free survival. Neither the sequencing platform nor unique molecular identifiers are named or mentioned anywhere in the methods. Tumor tissue showed significantly higher TCR diversity (inverse Simpson) than normal lung tissue, at 431.37 vs 166.20 (P = 0.0075, Mann-Whitney U test).

V gives up 4 bases and J gives up 6 bases, and the segment between their germline ends measures 10 bases. The CDR3 runs 13 amino acids, cysteine and phenylalanine included. Solely the CDR3 DNA is kept, with 39 bases framed from the first base. Looking up the germline V gene yields CDR1 SNHLY and CDR2 FYNNEI. RNA was extracted from bulk unsorted tissue and checked for quality with a NanoDrop ND-1000 and an Agilent 2100. Distant non-tumor tissue taken more than 3 cm from the tumor edge was used as the normal lung sample. The donors were newly diagnosed lung cancer patients admitted for thoracic surgery in China from August to November 2014 who had not received prior chemotherapy. The study excluded patients who had received radiotherapy or chemotherapy before or who had another cancer at the same time. Surgical tissue pieces of about 1-2.1 cm3 were preserved in RNAlater solution and stored at -80 °C until use.

Note on this clonotype: Its antigen remains unidentified. Per-base quality was not reported, and no clone a single base away is much larger than it.

To prepare the library, multiplex PCR was applied. Instrument used: Illumina HiSeq 2500. Following protocols modified from ARM-PCR, the researchers constructed TCRbeta libraries through three rounds of nested PCR with primers (Table S4). PCR products of 200-500 bp were gel-excised and purified with the QIAquick gel extraction kit before sequencing. As for the original processing: Reads were cleaned using Trimmomatic, were merged into complete CDR3 sequences using FLASH, and were assigned to V(D)J germline segments using MiTCR. Clonal diversity was computed as the inverse Simpson's index with VDJtools. A read counted as productive if the sequence was in-frame and lacked a premature stop codon. TCRdb took the public reads, trimmed them with fastp at Q25, ran MiXCR for clone calling and kept in-frame beta chains. Rows with one shared CDR3 protein collapse into an entry with the most common genes and DNA. TCRdb, not the original authors, processed these V and J calls. The sample records around 99,000 distinct CDR3 sequences, 62% of which are singletons. The ten top clones hold roughly 19% of the sample.

The sample consisted of distant non-tumor lung tissue. This clonotype was sampled from a man in his sixties with non-small cell lung cancer. The chain links TRBV2 with TRBJ2-1; the D gene assignment is ambiguous. The CDR3 is CASSGAVGNEQFF. At the DNA level, the sequence is TGTGCCAGCAGTGGGGCCGTCGGCAATGAGCAGTTCTTC.